This is a list of T cell receptor beta chains from one sample in a study of shared clonotypes between healthy human individuals. Some clones are missing from TCRdb's copy, which holds only in-frame ones; the method was immunoSEQ multiplex PCR. The data show just over 2,000,000 clones, 85% to 95% seen once. Sample: naive CD4+ T cells sorted from blood. These receptors all stem from a man between 18 and 29 years old in good health. The CDR3 runs from the conserved cysteine through the conserved F or W. The order of the fields is clone size, J gene, V gene, CDR3 length, D gene, CDR3 DNA, CDR3 protein. D genes are given only for firm matches. Not every row has a clone size; where given, it reads once, few, many or a size class.

.	TRBJ2-2	TRBV5-1	16	.	TGCGCCAGCAGCCCCCTTACCCGGGGGAACACCGGGGAGCTGTTTTTT	CASSPLTRGNTGELFF
.	TRBJ2-3	TRBV12-5	14	TRBD2	TGTGCTAGTGATTCCGGACTAGCCCCAGATACGCAGTATTTT	CASDSGLAPDTQYF
.	TRBJ1-5	TRBV6-4	17	TRBD1	TGTGCCAGCAGTGATATCCGGGACAGAGTTGTTAATCAGCCCCAGCATTTT	CASSDIRDRVVNQPQHF
.	TRBJ1-6	TRBV7-8	13	.	TGTGCCAGCAAGAGCCCAGGGGCTTCACCCCTCCACTTT	CASKSPGASPLHF
.	TRBJ1-6	TRBV11-2	13	.	TGTGCCAGCAAGCCAGGGGAGGATTCACCCCTCCACTTT	CASKPGEDSPLHF
.	TRBJ1-5	TRBV6-5	14	.	TGTGCCAGCAGTCGGACGGATAGCAATCAGCCCCAGCATTTT	CASSRTDSNQPQHF
.	TRBJ2-7	TRBV10-3	12	.	TGTGCCATCAGTGATTCCCCCTACGAGCAGTACTTC	CAISDSPYEQYF
.	TRBJ2-3	TRBV10-2	15	.	TGCGCCAGCAGTGAGATAGGGACAATGACAGATACGCAGTATTTT	CASSEIGTMTDTQYF
.	TRBJ2-2	TRBV5-4	14	TRBD1	TGTGCCAGCAGCGAATACAGGGGCACCGGGGAGCTGTTTTTT	CASSEYRGTGELFF
.	TRBJ1-2	TRBV20-1	11	.	TGCAGTGCTAGAGGGCACATGGGCTACACCTTC	CSARGHMGYTF
.	TRBJ1-2	TRBV6-1	14	.	TGTGCCAGCAGTGAACCAGGGTACAACTATGGCTACACCTTC	CASSEPGYNYGYTF
few	TRBJ2-2	TRBV30	16	TRBD1	TGTGCCTGGAGTGTACAGGGGACAGGGAACACCGGGGAGCTGTTTTTT	CAWSVQGTGNTGELFF
.	TRBJ1-1	TRBV19	15	.	TGTGCCAGTAGTAAGCAGGGGAGGGCGAACACTGAAGCTTTCTTT	CASSKQGRANTEAFF
.	TRBJ1-6	TRBV9	17	.	TGTGCCAGCAGCGCTACCAGGGATATGTCCTATAATTCACCCCTCCACTTT	CASSATRDMSYNSPLHF
once	TRBJ1-1	TRBV25-1	15	TRBD1	TGTGCCAGCAGTGAATCCAGGGGGTTAGAGGGTGAAGCTTTCTTT	CASSESRGLEGEAFF
.	TRBJ2-3	TRBV4-1	16	TRBD1	TGCGCCAGCAGCCAGGGACAGGGACAATACACAGATACGCAGTATTTT	CASSQGQGQYTDTQYF
.	TRBJ2-7	TRBV7-9	14	.	TGTGCCAGCAGCTGGGGACAAGGGGGATACGAGCAGTACTTC	CASSWGQGGYEQYF
few	TRBJ2-5	TRBV7-6	18	.	TGTGCCAGCAGCCCCCGCCCGGGGGGCGCGTATCCCCAAGAGACCCAGTACTTC	CASSPRPGGAYPQETQYF
.	TRBJ2-3	TRBV25-1	14	.	TGTGCCAGCAGTCCGTCCGGGGGCACAGATACGCAGTATTTT	CASSPSGGTDTQYF
.	TRBJ1-5	TRBV6-1	13	TRBD1	TGTGCCAGCAGAGAATCACAGGGGCAGCCCCAGCATTTT	CASRESQGQPQHF
.	TRBJ2-3	TRBV4-1	17	TRBD1	TGCGCCAGCAGCCAAGATCGGGGACAGGGTGTTCTACGGGCGCAGTATTTT	CASSQDRGQGVLRAQYF
.	TRBJ1-2	TRBV5-1	17	TRBD1	TGCGCCAGCAGCTTGGGAGGGACAGGGGGACAAAACTATGGCTACACCTTC	CASSLGGTGGQNYGYTF
.	TRBJ1-4	TRBV6-5	15	TRBD1	TGTGCCAGCACCCCCCGGGACAGGGGGGACGAAAAACTGTTTTTT	CASTPRDRGDEKLFF
.	TRBJ2-2	TRBV5-1	15	TRBD1	TGCGCCAGCAGCATTCGACAGGGTAACACCGGGGAGCTGTTTTTT	CASSIRQGNTGELFF
.	TRBJ2-7	TRBV11-2	13	.	TGTGCCAGCAGTCTTAGGGTGCAACACGAGCAGTACTTC	CASSLRVQHEQYF
.	TRBJ1-2	TRBV6-1	15	TRBD1	TGTGCCAGCAGGAGACAGGGGGGTCGGGGCTATGGCTACACCTTC	CASRRQGGRGYGYTF
.	TRBJ1-4	TRBV10-3	18	.	TGTGCCACCGGGGACGGGGGGAGCTCAAGTTTGACTAATGAAAAACTGTTTTTT	CATGDGGSSSLTNEKLFF
.	TRBJ2-7	TRBV10-3	16	.	TGTGCCATCAGTGAGTCGATGGGGCAGGGCACCTACGAGCAGTACTTC	CAISESMGQGTYEQYF
.	TRBJ2-6	TRBV6-5	15	.	TGTGCCAGCAGCCGACAGATCTCTGGGGCCAACGTCCTGACTTTC	CASSRQISGANVLTF
.	TRBJ1-4	TRBV7-2	14	TRBD1	TGTGCCAGCAGCCCGGGACAGGGGGCTGAAAAACTGTTTTTT	CASSPGQGAEKLFF
.	TRBJ2-5	TRBV7-2	16	TRBD2	TGTGCCAGCAGCATAGCCAGGCTGGGGGGGGGAAAGACCCAGTACTTC	CASSIARLGGGKTQYF
.	TRBJ1-6	TRBV5-1	17	.	TGCGCCAGCAGCTTGGCGGGGGCAGGGATGGCGAATTCACCCCTCCACTTT	CASSLAGAGMANSPLHF
.	TRBJ1-4	TRBV18	11	.	TGTGCCAGCTCCCAAAATGAAAAACTGTTTTTT	CASSQNEKLFF
.	TRBJ2-7	TRBV5-6	14	TRBD1	TGTGCCAGCAACCGACAGGGTCCCTCCTACGAGCAGTACTTC	CASNRQGPSYEQYF
.	TRBJ1-4	TRBV5-1	14	.	TGCGCCAGCAGCTTGGACAGGGTAGAGGAAAAACTGTTTTTT	CASSLDRVEEKLFF
.	TRBJ2-7	TRBV5-4	15	.	TGTGCCAGCAGCTTGCCTCCGGGACACTCCTACGAGCAGTACTTC	CASSLPPGHSYEQYF
.	TRBJ2-1	TRBV9	16	.	TGTGCCAGCAGCGCCCGACTGATGTCCTCCTACAATGAGCAGTTCTTC	CASSARLMSSYNEQFF
.	TRBJ1-5	TRBV2	14	.	TGTGCCAGCAGTGTGGGGCCGAACAATCAGCCCCAGCATTTT	CASSVGPNNQPQHF
.	TRBJ1-2	TRBV29-1	13	TRBD1	TGCAGCGTTGGGGACAGGACCAACTATGGCTACACCTTC	CSVGDRTNYGYTF
.	TRBJ2-3	TRBV2	14	.	TGTGCCAGCAGCCCCTATACTAGCACAGATACGCAGTATTTT	CASSPYTSTDTQYF
once	TRBJ1-6	TRBV28	15	.	TGTGCCAGCAGTGGGGGACTGATCTTTAATTCACCCCTCCACTTT	CASSGGLIFNSPLHF
.	TRBJ2-2	TRBV11-2	14	.	TGTGCCAGCAGCTTAGACCCGGTCCCCGGGGAGCTGTTTTTT	CASSLDPVPGELFF
.	TRBJ1-5	TRBV2	16	.	TGTGCCAGCAGTGATCAGGGTGGGGTAAGCAATCAGCCCCAGCATTTT	CASSDQGGVSNQPQHF
.	TRBJ2-3	TRBV2	13	.	TGTGCCAGCAGTAGCGAAAGCACAGATACGCAGTATTTT	CASSSESTDTQYF
.	TRBJ2-7	TRBV6-6	15	.	TGTGCCAGAACTGGGACTTCGGAGAGCTCCTACGAGCAGTACTTC	CARTGTSESSYEQYF
once	TRBJ2-2	TRBV11-2	15	TRBD1	TGTGCCAGCAGCTCACAGCAGGGGGCGGCCGGGGAGCTGTTTTTT	CASSSQQGAAGELFF
.	TRBJ2-7	TRBV9	16	TRBD2	TGTGCCAGCAGCGCGACCGGGACTAGCGGGGTTTACGAGCAGTACTTC	CASSATGTSGVYEQYF
.	TRBJ1-1	TRBV18	15	.	TGTGCCAGCTCAGCGGAGGACGCCCTGAACACTGAAGCTTTCTTT	CASSAEDALNTEAFF
.	TRBJ2-7	TRBV12-5	12	.	TGTGCTAGTGGTAAGGACAGCTACGAGCAGTACTTC	CASGKDSYEQYF